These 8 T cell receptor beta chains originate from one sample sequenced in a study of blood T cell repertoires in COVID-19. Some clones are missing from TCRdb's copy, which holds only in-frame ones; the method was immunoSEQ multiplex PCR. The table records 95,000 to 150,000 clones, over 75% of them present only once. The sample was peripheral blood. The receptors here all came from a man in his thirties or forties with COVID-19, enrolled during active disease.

The CDR3 spells CASSWGTGFNEKLFF. CDR3 nucleotide sequence: TGTGCCAGCAGCTGGGGGACAGGGTTTAATGAAAAACTGTTTTTT. The V call is TRBV5-4, the J call TRBJ1-4; 9 bases are shared with TRBD1. Germline-derived CDR1 and CDR2 are SGHNT and YYREEE (reference sequence). V lost 3 bases to trimming and J lost 4 bases; unmatched junction nucleotides: 4. CDR3 length equals 15 residues.

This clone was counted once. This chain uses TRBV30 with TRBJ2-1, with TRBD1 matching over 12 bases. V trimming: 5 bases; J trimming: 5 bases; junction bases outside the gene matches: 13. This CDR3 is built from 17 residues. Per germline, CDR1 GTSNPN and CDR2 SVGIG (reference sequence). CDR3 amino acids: CAWGTGGGGEANNEQFF. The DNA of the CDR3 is TGTGCCTGGGGGACAGGGGGCGGCGGGGAAGCAAACAATGAGCAGTTCTTC.

CDR3 loop: CASSPGQGGFGLFF. CDR3 nucleotides: TGTGCCAGCAGCCCCGGACAGGGCGGGTTTGGACTGTTTTTT. The rearrangement joins TRBV7-9 to TRBJ1-4, with 8 bases that match TRBD1. Trimming removed 5 bases from V and 13 bases from J; junction bases left unmatched: 12. Germline V gene data show CDR1 as SEHNR and CDR2 as FQNEAQ (reference sequence). The CDR3 extends over 14 amino acids.

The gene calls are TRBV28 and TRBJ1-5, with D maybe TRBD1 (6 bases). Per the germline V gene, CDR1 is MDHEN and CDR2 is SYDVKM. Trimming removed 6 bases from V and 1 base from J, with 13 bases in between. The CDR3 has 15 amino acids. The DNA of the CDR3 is TGTGCCAGCAGGAATACAGGGAAGAGCAATCAGCCCCAGCATTTT. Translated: CASRNTGKSNQPQHF.

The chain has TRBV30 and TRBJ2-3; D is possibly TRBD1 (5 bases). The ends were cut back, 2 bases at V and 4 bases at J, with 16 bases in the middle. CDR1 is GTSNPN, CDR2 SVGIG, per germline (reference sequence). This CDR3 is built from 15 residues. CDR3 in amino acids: CAWSLIRASADTQYF. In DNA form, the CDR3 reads TGTGCCTGGAGTCTAATCAGGGCCTCGGCAGATACGCAGTATTTT.

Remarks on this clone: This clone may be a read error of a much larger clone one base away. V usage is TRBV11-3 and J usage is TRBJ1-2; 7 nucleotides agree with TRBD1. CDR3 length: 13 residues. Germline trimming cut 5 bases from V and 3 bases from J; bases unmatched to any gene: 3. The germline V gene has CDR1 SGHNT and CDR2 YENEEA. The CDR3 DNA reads TGTGCCAGCAGCCCCGGGACAGACTATGGCTACACCTTC. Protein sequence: CASSPGTDYGYTF.

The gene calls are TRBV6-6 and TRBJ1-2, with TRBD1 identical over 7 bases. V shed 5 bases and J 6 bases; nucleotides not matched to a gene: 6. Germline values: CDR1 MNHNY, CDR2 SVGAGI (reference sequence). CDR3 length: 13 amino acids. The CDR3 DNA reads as TGTGCCAGCAGTCACAGGGGACCTAATGGCTACACCTTC. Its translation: CASSHRGPNGYTF.

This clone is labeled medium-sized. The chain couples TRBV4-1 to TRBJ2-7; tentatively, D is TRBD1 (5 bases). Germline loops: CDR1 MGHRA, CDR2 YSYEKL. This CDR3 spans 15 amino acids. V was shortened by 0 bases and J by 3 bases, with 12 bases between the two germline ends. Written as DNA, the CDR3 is TGCGCCAGCAGCCAAGACCGCTCCAGGGTCTACGAGCAGTACTTC. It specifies CASSQDRSRVYEQYF.